These 6 T cell receptor beta chains share one sample of origin, sequenced in a study of cytomegalovirus exposure and HLA in healthy donors. The protocol was immunoSEQ multiplex PCR, while the TCRdb copy is restricted to in-frame clones and leaves out a portion. The sample contains around 100,000 clones, 85% of which appear only once. Material: PBMCs. The receptor source for this set is a man between 18 and 29 years old in good health and CMV-seropositive.

The sample holds a few counts of this clone. The V and J genes are TRBV9 and TRBJ1-1, with TRBD1 as a possible D gene (6 bases). Trimming pared 2 bases from V and 4 bases from J, leaving 15 bases between. The CDR3 spans 15 residues. Germline V gene sequence: CDR1 SGDLS, CDR2 YYNGEE. The CDR3 bases are TGTGCCAGCAGCGTTTCCAGGGGTTTTTGCACTGAAGCTTTCTTT. Translation gives CASSVSRGFCTEAFF.

This chain uses TRBV2 with TRBJ1-1; 7 bases map to TRBD1. The V gene end was trimmed by 4 bases and the J gene end by 0 bases; junction bases not matched to a gene: 2. The CDR3 covers 14 residues. Germline CDR1 reads SNHLY; CDR2 reads FYNNEI. This CDR3 reads CASSGGTVNTEAFF. For the CDR3, the DNA is TGTGCCAGCAGTGGGGGGACAGTGAACACTGAAGCTTTCTTT.

In this sample, this clone turned up a few times. The V gene is TRBV18, the J gene TRBJ1-2; 10 bases are shared with TRBD1. With V trimmed by 6 bases and J by 4 bases, 5 bases remained unmatched. From germline, CDR1 is KGHSH and CDR2 LQKENI. CDR3 length: 14 amino acids. The CDR3 protein is CASSWGQGRYGYTF. CDR3 DNA sequence: TGTGCCAGCTCGTGGGGACAGGGGCGCTATGGCTACACCTTC. Full variable domain (missing parts from reference TRBV18 and TRBJ1-2): NAGVMQNPRHLVRRRGQEARLRCSPMKGHSHVYWYRQLPEEGLKFMVYLQKENIIDESGMPKERFSAEFPKEGPSILRIQQVVRGDSAAYFCASSWGQGRYGYTFGSGTRLTVV.

V and J are TRBV6-5 and TRBJ2-1; D remains ambiguous. The V gene lost 5 bases and the J gene lost 9 bases, with 8 bases spanning the gap. Per the germline V gene, CDR1 is MNHEY and CDR2 is SVGAGI. The CDR3 runs to 11 residues. The CDR3 loop reads CASSRTGEQFF. The CDR3 region has the DNA TGTGCCAGCAGTAGAACGGGTGAGCAGTTCTTC.

This clone was found once. The chain is built from TRBV30 and TRBJ1-2; no definite D call. The V end lost 1 base, the J end lost 8 bases, and 23 bases lay between the germline ends. This CDR3 is built from 16 residues. In germline, CDR1 is GTSNPN, CDR2 SVGIG (reference sequence). DNA of the CDR3: TGTGCCTGGAGTGCCAAGGCGGGGAGCCGGTTGGGGGGCTACACCTTC. Translation gives CAWSAKAGSRLGGYTF.

The J gene is TRBJ2-1, the V gene TRBV9; 7 bases are shared with TRBD2. Germline CDR1 SGDLS, CDR2 YYNGEE. The CDR3 spans 14 residues. J lost 8 bases, V lost 4 bases, and 9 bases had no gene match. In nucleotides, the CDR3 is TGTGCCAGCAGCATAAGTAATCGGGAGGATGAGCAGTTCTTC. This gives the protein CASSISNREDEQFF.